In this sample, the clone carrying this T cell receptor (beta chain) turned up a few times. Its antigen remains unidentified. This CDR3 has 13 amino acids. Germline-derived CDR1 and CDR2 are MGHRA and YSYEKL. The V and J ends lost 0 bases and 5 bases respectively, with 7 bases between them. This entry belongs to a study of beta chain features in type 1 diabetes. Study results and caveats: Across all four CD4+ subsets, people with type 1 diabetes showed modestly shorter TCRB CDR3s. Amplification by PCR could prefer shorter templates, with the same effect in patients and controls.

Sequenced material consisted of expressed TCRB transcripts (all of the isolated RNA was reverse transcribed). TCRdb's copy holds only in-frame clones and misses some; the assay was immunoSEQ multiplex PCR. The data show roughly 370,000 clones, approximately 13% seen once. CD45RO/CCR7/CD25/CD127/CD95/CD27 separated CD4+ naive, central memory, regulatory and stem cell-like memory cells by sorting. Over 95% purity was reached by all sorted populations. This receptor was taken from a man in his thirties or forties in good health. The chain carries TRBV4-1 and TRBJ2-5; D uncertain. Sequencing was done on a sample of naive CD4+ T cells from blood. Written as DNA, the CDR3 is TGCGCCAGCAGCCAAGATCCTGGGGAGACCCAGTACTTC. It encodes CASSQDPGETQYF.